This T cell receptor beta chain emerged from a study of early T cells in non-severe SARS-CoV-2 infection. This CDR3 comprises 13 residues. The V gene lost 5 bases and the J gene lost 6 bases, with 11 bases spanning the gap. Germline V gene sequence: CDR1 SGHAT, CDR2 FQNNGV. Researchers tagged individual cDNA molecules with unique molecular identifiers. TCRdb called the 5' RACE reads again in MiXCR, with one record for every CDR3 protein. Of under 95,000 distinct CDR3 sequences in the sample, roughly 12% are singletons; the top ten hold roughly 3.2%. The origin of this receptor is an adult who was a healthcare worker with PCR-confirmed SARS-CoV-2 infection or an uninfected control (not recorded which). The chain recombines TRBV11-2 with TRBJ2-1; TRBD2 might be the D (6 bases). Sequences were obtained from whole blood. The CDR3 is CASSPGLPNEQFF. CDR3 bases: TGTGCCAGCAGCCCGGGACTCCCCAATGAGCAGTTCTTC.